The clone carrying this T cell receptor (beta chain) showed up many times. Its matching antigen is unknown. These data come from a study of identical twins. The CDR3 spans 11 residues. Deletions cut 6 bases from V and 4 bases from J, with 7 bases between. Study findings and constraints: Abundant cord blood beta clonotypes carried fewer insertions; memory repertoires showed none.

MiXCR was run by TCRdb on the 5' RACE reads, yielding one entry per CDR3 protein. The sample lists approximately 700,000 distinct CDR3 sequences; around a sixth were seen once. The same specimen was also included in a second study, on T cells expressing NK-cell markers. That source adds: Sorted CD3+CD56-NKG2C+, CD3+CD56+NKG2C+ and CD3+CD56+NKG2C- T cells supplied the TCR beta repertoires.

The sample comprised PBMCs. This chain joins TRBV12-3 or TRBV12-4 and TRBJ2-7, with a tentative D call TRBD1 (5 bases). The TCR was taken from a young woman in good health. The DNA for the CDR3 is TGTGCCAGCAGACAGGATTACGAGCAGTACTTC. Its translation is CASRQDYEQYF.